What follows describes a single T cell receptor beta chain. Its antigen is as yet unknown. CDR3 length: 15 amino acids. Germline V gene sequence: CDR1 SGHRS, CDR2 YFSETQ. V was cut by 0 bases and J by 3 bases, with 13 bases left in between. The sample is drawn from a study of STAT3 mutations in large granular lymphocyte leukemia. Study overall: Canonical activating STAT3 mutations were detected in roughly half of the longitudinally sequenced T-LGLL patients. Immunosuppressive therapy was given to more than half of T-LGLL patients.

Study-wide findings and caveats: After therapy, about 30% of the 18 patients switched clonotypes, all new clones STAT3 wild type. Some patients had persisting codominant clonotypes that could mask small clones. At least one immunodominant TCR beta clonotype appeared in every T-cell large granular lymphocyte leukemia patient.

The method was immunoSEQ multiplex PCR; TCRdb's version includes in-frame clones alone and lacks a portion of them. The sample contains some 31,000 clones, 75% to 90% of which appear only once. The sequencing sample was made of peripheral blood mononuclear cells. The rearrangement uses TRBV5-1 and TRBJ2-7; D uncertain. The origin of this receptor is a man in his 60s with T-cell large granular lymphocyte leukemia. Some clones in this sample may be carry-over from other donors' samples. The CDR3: CASSLAAGSYYEQYF. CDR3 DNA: TGCGCCAGCAGCTTGGCTGCCGGATCCTACTACGAGCAGTACTTC.